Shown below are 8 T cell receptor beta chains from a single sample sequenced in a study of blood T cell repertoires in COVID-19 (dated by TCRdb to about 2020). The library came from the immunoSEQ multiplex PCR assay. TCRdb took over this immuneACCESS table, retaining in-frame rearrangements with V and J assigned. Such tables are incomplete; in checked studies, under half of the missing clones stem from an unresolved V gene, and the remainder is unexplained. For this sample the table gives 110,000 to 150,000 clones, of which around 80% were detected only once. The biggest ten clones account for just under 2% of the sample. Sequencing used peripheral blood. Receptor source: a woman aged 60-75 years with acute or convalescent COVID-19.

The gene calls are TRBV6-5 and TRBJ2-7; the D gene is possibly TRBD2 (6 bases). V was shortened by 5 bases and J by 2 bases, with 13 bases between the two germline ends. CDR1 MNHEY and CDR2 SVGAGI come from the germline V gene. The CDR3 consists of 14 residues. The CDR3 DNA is TGTGCCAGCAGTATTAAGCGGGCCACCTACGAGCAGTACTTC. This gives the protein CASSIKRATYEQYF.

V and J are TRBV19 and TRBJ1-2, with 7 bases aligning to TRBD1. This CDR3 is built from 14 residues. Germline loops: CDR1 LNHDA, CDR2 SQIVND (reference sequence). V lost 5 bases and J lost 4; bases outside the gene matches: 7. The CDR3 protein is CASSAGGNFYGYTF. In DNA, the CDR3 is TGTGCCAGTAGTGCAGGGGGGAACTTCTATGGCTACACCTTC.

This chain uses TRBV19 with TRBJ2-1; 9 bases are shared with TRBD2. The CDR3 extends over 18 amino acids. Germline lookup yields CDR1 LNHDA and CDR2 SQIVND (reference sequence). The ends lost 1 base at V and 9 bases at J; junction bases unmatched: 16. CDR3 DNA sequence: TGTGCCAGTAGTATAGGAGCCGGGACTAGCCGATTGAGCAGTGAGCAGTTCTTC. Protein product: CASSIGAGTSRLSSEQFF. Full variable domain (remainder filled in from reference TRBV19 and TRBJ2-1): DGGITQSPKYLFRKEGQNVTLSCEQNLNHDAMYWYRQDPGQGLRLIYYSQIVNDFQKGDIAEGYSVSREKKESFPLTVTSAQKNPTAFYLCASSIGAGTSRLSSEQFFGPGTRLTVL.

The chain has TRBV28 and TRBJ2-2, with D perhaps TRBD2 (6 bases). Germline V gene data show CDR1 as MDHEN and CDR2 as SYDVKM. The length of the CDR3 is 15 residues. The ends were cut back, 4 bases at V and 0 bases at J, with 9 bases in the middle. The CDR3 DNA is TGTGCCAGCAGTTCCGGGACTCCGAACACCGGGGAGCTGTTTTTT. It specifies CASSSGTPNTGELFF. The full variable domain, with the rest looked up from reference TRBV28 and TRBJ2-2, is DVKVTQSSRYLVKRTGEKVFLECVQDMDHENMFWYRQDPGLGLRLIYFSYDVKMKEKGDIPEGYSVSREKKERFSLILESASTNQTSMYLCASSSGTPNTGELFFGEGSRLTVL.

The CDR3 loop reads CASSLGLASTGELFF. The CDR3 DNA reads TGTGCCAGCAGCTTGGGACTAGCGTCTACCGGGGAGCTGTTTTTT. The V gene is TRBV11-2, the J gene TRBJ2-2; the match to TRBD2 covers 10 bases. CDR1 and CDR2 from the germline V gene are SGHAT and FQNNGV. This CDR3 has 15 amino acids. V shed 3 bases and J 5 bases; nucleotides not matched to a gene: 3.

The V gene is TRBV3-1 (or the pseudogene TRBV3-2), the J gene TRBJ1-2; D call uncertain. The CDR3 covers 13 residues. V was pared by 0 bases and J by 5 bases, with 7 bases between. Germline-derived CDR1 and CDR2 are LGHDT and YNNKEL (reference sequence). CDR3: CASSQDGDYGYTF. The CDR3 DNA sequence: TGTGCCAGCAGCCAAGACGGGGATTATGGCTACACCTTC.

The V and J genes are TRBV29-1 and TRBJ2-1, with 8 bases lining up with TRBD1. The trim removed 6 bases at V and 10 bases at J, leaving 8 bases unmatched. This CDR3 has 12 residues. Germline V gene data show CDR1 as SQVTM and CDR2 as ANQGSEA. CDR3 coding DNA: TGCAGCGTCTCTTCCGGGACAGGCGAGCAGTTCTTC. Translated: CSVSSGTGEQFF.

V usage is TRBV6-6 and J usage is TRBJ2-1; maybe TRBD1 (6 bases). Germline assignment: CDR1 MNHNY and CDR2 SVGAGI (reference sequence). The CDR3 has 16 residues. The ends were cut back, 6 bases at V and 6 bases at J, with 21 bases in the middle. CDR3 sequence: CASSPGQNLATNEQFF. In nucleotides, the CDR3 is TGTGCCAGCAGCCCAGGACAGAACCTAGCCACCAATGAGCAGTTCTTC.